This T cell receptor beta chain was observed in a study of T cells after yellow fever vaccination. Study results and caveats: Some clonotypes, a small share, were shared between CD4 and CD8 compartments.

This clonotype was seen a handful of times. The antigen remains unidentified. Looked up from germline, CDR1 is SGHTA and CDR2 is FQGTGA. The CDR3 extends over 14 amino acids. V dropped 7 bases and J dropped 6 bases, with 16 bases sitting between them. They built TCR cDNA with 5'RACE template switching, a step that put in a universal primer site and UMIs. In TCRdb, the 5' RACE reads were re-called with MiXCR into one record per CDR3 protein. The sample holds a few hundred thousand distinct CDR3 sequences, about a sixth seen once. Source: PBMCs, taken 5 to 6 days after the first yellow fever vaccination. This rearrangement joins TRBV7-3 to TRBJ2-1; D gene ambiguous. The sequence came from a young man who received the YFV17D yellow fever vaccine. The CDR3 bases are TGTGCCAGCACCCCAATCGAGGCCCCCAATGAGCAGTTCTTC. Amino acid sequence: CASTPIEAPNEQFF.